This T cell receptor beta chain is drawn from a study of regulatory T cells in long-lasting Graves disease. Study-level results: Results may be inaccurate due to the small sample size. TRBV28 was favored in persistent disease, as were TRBJ1-2 and TRBJ2-5.

This clonotype has more than one count but fewer than ten. What it binds is unknown. V gave up 6 bases and J gave up 6 bases, with 22 bases separating them. From germline, CDR1 is SQVTM and CDR2 ANQGSEA. The CDR3 spans 15 residues. Time point here: persistent/refractory GD, antithyroid drugs over 5 years with positive TRAb. RNA from PBMCs was the source of the TCR library. For TCR beta, libraries came from iRepertoire HTBI primers and Arm-PCR of CDR3 regions. TCRdb re-called the multiplex PCR reads with MiXCR, one entry per CDR3 protein. Of roughly 400,000 distinct CDR3 sequences in the sample, around 20% were seen once.

The sequence was obtained from a female donor with Graves disease. The sequenced sample was peripheral blood mononuclear cells (PBMCs), obtained when the disease was refractory, from a patient treated with antithyroid drugs. J is TRBJ2-3 and V is TRBV29-1; D is possibly TRBD1 or TRBD2 (5 bases each). The CDR3 loop reads CSVQRRISGTDTQYF. The CDR3 DNA sequence: TGCAGCGTCCAAAGAAGGATTAGTGGGACCGATACGCAGTATTTT.